This TCR beta chain was recorded in a study of T cell clones after liver transplantation. Clones were read by immunoSEQ multiplex PCR, and TCRdb kept only the in-frame ones, dropping some. Of about 51,000 clones in the sample, about nine tenths are singletons; the top ten hold 13% to 15%. This CDR3 is built from 14 residues. Trimming took 3 bases from V and 4 from J; bases not matched to a gene: 1. The germline V gene has CDR1 MNHEY and CDR2 SMNVEV (reference sequence). The sequences come from CD8+ T cells from blood, collected 12 months after liver transplant. The rearrangement joins TRBV27 to TRBJ2-1, with 9 bases lining up with TRBD2. The TCR sequence derives from a human patient who received a liver transplant. Some T cells may be supplied by the graft donor. The CDR3 loop is CASSFAGGYNEQFF. CDR3 coding DNA: TGTGCCAGCAGTTTCGCGGGAGGGTACAATGAGCAGTTCTTC.